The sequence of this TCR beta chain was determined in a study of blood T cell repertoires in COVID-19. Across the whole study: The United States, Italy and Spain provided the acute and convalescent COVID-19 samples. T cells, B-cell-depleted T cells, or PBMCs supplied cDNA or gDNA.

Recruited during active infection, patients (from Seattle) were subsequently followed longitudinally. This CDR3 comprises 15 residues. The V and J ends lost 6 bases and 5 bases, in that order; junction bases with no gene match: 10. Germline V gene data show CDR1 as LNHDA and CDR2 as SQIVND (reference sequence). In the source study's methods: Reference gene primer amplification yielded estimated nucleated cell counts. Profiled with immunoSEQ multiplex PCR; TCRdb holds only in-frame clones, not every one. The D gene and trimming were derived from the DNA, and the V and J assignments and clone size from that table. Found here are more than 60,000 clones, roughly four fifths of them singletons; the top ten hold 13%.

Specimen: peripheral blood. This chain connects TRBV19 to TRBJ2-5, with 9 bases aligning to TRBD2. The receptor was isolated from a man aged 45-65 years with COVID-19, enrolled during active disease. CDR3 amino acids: CASSLAGTKKETQYF. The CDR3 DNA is TGTGCCAGTAGCCTAGCGGGGACGAAGAAGGAGACCCAGTACTTC.